This record looks at one T cell receptor beta chain sequence and its context. The antigen remains undetermined. Healthy Caucasian individuals from Russia aged about 6 to 100 served as donors. The authors extracted at least 5 micrograms of total RNA per sample. These data are taken from a study of blood T cells in healthy people across ages. Notes on the study in general: No one knew whether donors had CMV, which possibly confounded expanded clonotype changes.

The authors ran a second PCR of 7 to 11 cycles using a sample-barcoded 5' primer and a J-beta primer mix. TCRdb reprocessed the 5' RACE reads via MiXCR and lists one record per CDR3 protein. The data contain some 780,000 distinct CDR3 sequences, approximately 60% of them seen just once; the ten biggest clones take up roughly 25%. Germline values: CDR1 SGHRS, CDR2 YFSETQ. The ends lost 0 bases at V and 4 bases at J; junction bases unmatched: 5. The CDR3 sequence is 16 residues long. The chain combines TRBV5-1 with TRBJ2-3; TRBD2 agrees at 10 bases. The sample comprised blood. The sequence was obtained from a middle-aged man in good health. CDR3 sequence (DNA): TGCGCCAGCAGCTTGGAGAGCGGGGGGGGGTCAGATACGCAGTATTTT. This encodes CASSLESGGGSDTQYF.